These 15 T cell receptor beta chains share one sample of origin, sequenced in a study of blood T cell repertoires in COVID-19. The repertoire was sequenced with immunoSEQ multiplex PCR; TCRdb's copy has only in-frame clones and lacks some. This sample yields 350,000 to 400,000 clones, of which roughly 90% are seen a single time; about 3% belongs to the top ten. Sequences were obtained from peripheral blood. The receptors were gathered from a woman in her thirties with COVID-19, enrolled during active disease.

This sequence joins TRBV27 and TRBJ2-7; 9 bases agree with TRBD1. The junction had 9 bases not matched to a gene; V was cut back by 8 bases and J by 7 bases. Germline CDR1 and CDR2: MNHEY and SMNVEV (reference sequence). This CDR3 has 13 residues. DNA for the CDR3: TGTGCCAGCCCTAGGGGACAGGGAATGGAGCAGTACGTC. It specifies CASPRGQGMEQYV.

As to this clone: An end of the junction does not agree with germline; a read error may underlie this. This chain joins TRBV7-8 and TRBJ2-2; no clear D. The CDR3 runs to 16 residues. CDR1 and CDR2 from the germline V gene are SGHVS and FQNEAQ. CDR3 in DNA: TGTGTCAGCAGCTTAACGGGTCGGGCGAACACCGGGGAGCTGTTTTTT. Translating gives CVSSLTGRANTGELFF. The full variable domain, completed using reference TRBV7-8 and TRBJ2-2, is GAGVSQSPRYKVAKRGQDVALRCDPISGHVSLFWYQQALGQGPEFLTYFQNEAQLDKSGLPSDRFFAERPEGSVSTLKIQRTQQEDSAVYLCVSSLTGRANTGELFFGEGSRLTVL.

This clone was detected a few times. The chain recombines TRBV28 with TRBJ2-7; perhaps TRBD1 as D (6 bases). CDR1 MDHEN and CDR2 SYDVKM come from the germline V gene. V gave up 5 bases and J gave up 6 bases, with 11 bases separating them. The CDR3 loop spans 12 amino acids. This CDR3 is CASSGQPGEQYF. CDR3 sequence (DNA): TGTGCCAGCAGTGGACAGCCGGGCGAGCAGTACTTC.

This clone was observed many times. The chain has TRBV28 and TRBJ1-3; D call uncertain. This CDR3 region has 14 residues. V lost 5 bases and J lost 0, with 8 bases in between. Per the germline V gene, CDR1 is MDHEN and CDR2 is SYDVKM. CDR3 sequence: CASSRYSSGNTIYF. The CDR3 bases are TGTGCCAGCAGTCGTTATAGCTCTGGAAACACCATATATTTT. Combining the CDR3 with reference TRBV28 and TRBJ1-3 gives the whole variable domain DVKVTQSSRYLVKRTGEKVFLECVQDMDHENMFWYRQDPGLGLRLIYFSYDVKMKEKGDIPEGYSVSREKKERFSLILESASTNQTSMYLCASSRYSSGNTIYFGEGSWLTVV.

The chain combines TRBV6-2 or TRBV6-3 with TRBJ1-5; 9 bases align to TRBD1. The CDR3 sequence is 13 residues long. From germline, CDR1 is MNHEY and CDR2 SVGEGT. The V gene end was trimmed by 4 bases and the J gene end by 6 bases; junction bases not matched to a gene: 1. The CDR3 DNA reads TGTGCCAGCAGTTGGACAGGGGCTCAGCCCCAGCATTTT. This codes for CASSWTGAQPQHF.

Turning to this clone: Possible read error: a much larger clone is one base away. V gene TRBV7-9 combines with J gene TRBJ2-7; the D gene is possibly TRBD1 (6 bases). Germline V gene data show CDR1 as SEHNR and CDR2 as FQNEAQ (reference sequence). The V gene lost 6 bases and the J gene lost 0 bases, with 9 bases spanning the gap. The CDR3 sequence is 13 residues long. The CDR3 spells CASSTGSSYEQYF. The CDR3 DNA sequence: TGTGCCAGCAGTACAGGGAGCTCCTACGAGCAGTACTTC.

The rearrangement uses TRBV15 and TRBJ2-7, with D tentatively TRBD2 (5 bases). The V and J ends lost 1 base and 6 bases respectively, with 19 bases between them. This CDR3 is built from 16 residues. Germline loops: CDR1 LNHNV, CDR2 YYDKDF (reference sequence). CDR3 bases: TGTGCCACCAGCAGAGGTTCGGGGTGGCTTCTAGGCGAGCAGTACTTC. It encodes CATSRGSGWLLGEQYF.

The rearrangement uses TRBV7-2 and TRBJ2-7; 12 bases are shared with TRBD2. This CDR3 spans 15 amino acids. The junction had 7 bases not matched to a gene; V was cut back by 8 bases and J by 2 bases. Germline V gives CDR1 SGHTA, CDR2 FQGNSA. This chain's CDR3 is CASGGLAGFTYEQYF. DNA for the CDR3: TGTGCCAGCGGGGGACTAGCGGGTTTTACCTACGAGCAGTACTTC.

V is TRBV6-5 and J is TRBJ2-3, with D unresolved. Looked up from germline, CDR1 is MNHEY and CDR2 is SVGAGI. CDR3 length equals 13 residues. Trimming shortened V by 7 bases and J by 4 bases, and 12 bases separated the two germline ends. This CDR3 is CASNIQASDTQYF. CDR3 nucleotides: TGTGCCAGCAACATCCAGGCGTCAGATACGCAGTATTTT.

The chain uses TRBV7-9 and TRBJ2-3; 7 bases map to TRBD2. In germline, CDR1 is SEHNR, CDR2 FQNEAQ (reference sequence). CDR3 length: 16 residues. V lost 1 base to trimming and J lost 2 bases; unmatched junction nucleotides: 6. CDR3 nucleotide sequence: TGTGCCAGCAGCTTAGGGCTAGCGGAATCCACAGATACGCAGTATTTT. Its translation is CASSLGLAESTDTQYF.

J is TRBJ1-5 and V is TRBV7-8; no definite D call. CDR3 size: 17 residues. Deletions cut 5 bases from V and 1 base from J, with 18 bases between. Germline loops: CDR1 SGHVS, CDR2 FQNEAQ. The CDR3 nucleotides read TGTGCCAGCAGCCTCCCCCGGAGGGAGGGCAGCAATCAGCCCCAGCATTTT. Translated, it gives CASSLPRREGSNQPQHF.

The rearrangement joins TRBV11-3 to TRBJ2-7; no definite D call. Deletions cut 0 bases from V and 0 bases from J, with 9 bases between. CDR1 is SGHNT and CDR2 is YENEEA in the germline V gene. The CDR3 is 15 residues long. CDR3 DNA: TGTGCCAGCAGCTTAGAGGCACACCCCTCCTACGAGCAGTACGTC. Translated: CASSLEAHPSYEQYV.

The chain joins TRBV7-8 to TRBJ2-1, with 8 positions matching TRBD2. Germline CDR1 is SGHVS and CDR2 is FQNEAQ. The CDR3 consists of 15 residues. Germline trimming cut 5 bases from V and 1 base from J; bases unmatched to any gene: 4. Here the CDR3 reads CASSPTSGSYNEQFF. The CDR3 DNA reads TGTGCCAGCAGCCCAACTAGCGGTTCCTACAATGAGCAGTTCTTC.

The V gene is TRBV10-3, the J gene TRBJ1-1; perhaps TRBD1 as D (5 bases). This CDR3 comprises 13 residues. Germline-derived CDR1 and CDR2 are ENHRY and SYGVKD. Deletions cut 2 bases from V and 6 bases from J, with 10 bases between. The CDR3 is CAISETGVAEAFF. DNA of the CDR3: TGTGCCATCAGTGAGACAGGAGTCGCTGAAGCTTTCTTT.

The CDR3 reads CASSPKIHNEQFF. The DNA for the CDR3 is TGTGCCAGCAGCCCTAAGATACACAATGAGCAGTTCTTC. This chain joins TRBV9 and TRBJ2-1; D is uncertain. The CDR3 runs to 13 residues. The V end was cut by 4 bases, the J end by 5 bases, with 10 bases between. Germline CDR1 reads SGDLS; CDR2 reads YYNGEE.